Sequencing of this T cell receptor (beta chain) was carried out in a study of blood T cell repertoires in COVID-19 (dated by TCRdb to about 2020). At the level of the whole study: The collaborator samples originated in the United States, Italy and Spain and spanned the acute and convalescent phases of COVID-19. The material from the prospective study consisted of cDNA or gDNA derived from T cells, B-cell-depleted T cells, or PBMCs. Subjects who had been exposed to COVID-19, were actively infected with it, or had recovered from it provided the deeply sampled blood TCRbeta repertoires that made up the dataset. The repertoires were made available in a free public database intended to serve as a resource for research on the immune response to SARS-CoV-2. The samples were drawn from two sources: the first 160 participants of the ongoing ImmuneRACE study, and 1,200 or so subjects contributed by 6 global collaborators. The sample metadata nearly always contained a de-identified subject ID, COVID-19 status, age in years and sex. Where available, HLA class I and class II types were taken from metadata supplied by the sample provider and were not determined by assay-based typing.

Regarding this clone: Its cognate antigen has yet to be identified. The junction differs from germline at one of its ends, possibly a read error.

The collaborating institutions used their own protocols to collect whole blood in K2EDTA tubes. For TCRbeta analysis, collaborator samples were shipped as frozen whole blood, as isolated PBMCs, or as DNA extracted from either sample type. TCRbeta CDR3 regions were amplified from genomic DNA using the immunoSEQ Assay, a bias-controlled multiplex PCR. As for the authors' bioinformatics: The number of nucleated cells in each sample was estimated by amplification of reference gene primers within the assay. Sequence reads were collapsed and filtered to measure the absolute abundance of every unique TCRbeta CDR3 rearrangement. For each sample, productive Simpson clonality was calculated by taking the square root of Simpson's diversity index across productive rearrangements. TCRdb provides this immuneACCESS table in a form limited to in-frame rearrangements. Some clones are lacking; in checked studies, under half of them reflect an unresolved V gene, and why the rest are absent is not known. The V and J calls and clone size are taken from that table; D and trimming were inferred from the DNA. This sample is represented by around 67,000 clones; around nine tenths of them were singletons. The top ten constitute more than 8% of the sample.

What the research found in general, with its limitations: The amount of clinical and demographic metadata varied by source and participant and was provided uncurated.

The CDR3 numbers 14 residues from cysteine through phenylalanine. Just CDR3 DNA is preserved here, 42 bases in frame from base 1. CDR1 and CDR2, looked up from the germline V gene, are MNHNS and SASEGT. Here the chain combines TRBV6-1 and TRBJ1-4, with 10 bases matching TRBD1. The TCR was taken from a human donor in a cohort sampled during active COVID-19. Sequencing input: peripheral blood. The sequence in DNA is TGTGCCAGCGGTGACAGGGGGCGATACGAAAAACTGTTTTTT. This gives the protein CASGDRGRYEKLFF.